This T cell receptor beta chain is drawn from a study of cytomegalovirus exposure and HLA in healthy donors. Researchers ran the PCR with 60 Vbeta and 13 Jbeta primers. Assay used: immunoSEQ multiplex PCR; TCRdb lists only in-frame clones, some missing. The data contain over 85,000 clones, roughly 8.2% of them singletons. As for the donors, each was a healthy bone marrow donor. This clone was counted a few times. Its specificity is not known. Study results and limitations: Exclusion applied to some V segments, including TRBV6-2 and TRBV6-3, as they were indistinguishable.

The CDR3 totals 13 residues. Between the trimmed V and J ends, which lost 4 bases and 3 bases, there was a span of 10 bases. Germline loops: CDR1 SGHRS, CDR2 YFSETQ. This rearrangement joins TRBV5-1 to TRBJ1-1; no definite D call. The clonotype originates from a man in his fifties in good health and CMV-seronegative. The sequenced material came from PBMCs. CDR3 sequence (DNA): TGCGCCAGCAGCCCCGCGGGTTACACTGAAGCTTTCTTT. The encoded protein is CASSPAGYTEAFF. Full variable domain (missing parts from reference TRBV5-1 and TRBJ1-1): KAGVTQTPRYLIKTRGQQVTLSCSPISGHRSVSWYQQTPGQGLQFLFEYFSETQRNKGNFPGRFSGRQFSNSRSEMNVSTLELGDSALYLCASSPAGYTEAFFGQGTRLTVV.